This T cell receptor beta chain appears in the sequencing data of a study of blood T cell repertoires in COVID-19. The protocol was immunoSEQ multiplex PCR, while the TCRdb copy is restricted to in-frame clones and leaves out a portion. The sample consists of 25,000 to 35,000 clones, about 85% of them appearing once. CDR1 and CDR2 (germline): SGHTA, FQGNSA. V shed 4 bases and J 1 base; nucleotides not matched to a gene: 10. CDR3 size: 16 residues. The clonotype was recovered from a human donor in a cohort sampled during active COVID-19. The sequenced sample consisted of peripheral blood. The V gene is TRBV7-2, the J gene TRBJ2-7, with 7 bases that match TRBD2. The CDR3 nucleotides are TGTGCCAGCAGCTCCCAGCGGGGCGCCGGGTCCTACGAGCAGTACTTC. This encodes CASSSQRGAGSYEQYF.